This TCR beta chain is drawn from a study of T cell repertoires in cytomegalovirus infection. One entry per CDR3 protein, called by TCRdb with MiXCR from the reads. The data show fewer than 700,000 distinct CDR3 sequences, with 20% to 25% seen just once and 7.5% to 9% held by the top ten. The CDR3 extends over 18 amino acids. The V end was cut by 4 bases, the J end by 0 bases, with 21 bases between. From germline, CDR1 is MNHEY and CDR2 SVGAGI. This clonotype showed up just a few times. This TCR was sampled from a human donor in good health (CMV status not recorded). Some clones in this sample may be carry-over from other donors' samples. The chain employs TRBV6-5 and TRBJ1-1; the D is unclear. Sample: CD8+ T cells from PBMCs. The CDR3 here is CASSLGDISLTMNTEAFF. The CDR3 DNA follows: TGTGCCAGCAGTTTAGGAGACATCTCCCTTACCATGAACACTGAAGCTTTCTTT.